The 3 T cell receptor beta chains listed next were all sequenced from one sample in a study of blood T cell repertoires in COVID-19. This table comes from immunoSEQ multiplex PCR, and its TCRdb copy is limited to in-frame clones, with some not included. Of roughly 40,000 clones listed, 80% to 90% are singletons. What was sequenced was peripheral blood. The receptors originated from a man aged 25 to 45 with active or convalescent COVID-19.

The chain has TRBV7-8 and TRBJ2-2; a possible D gene is TRBD2 (5 bases). This CDR3 has 18 residues. The V and J ends lost 7 bases and 0 bases respectively, with 21 bases between them. The germline gives CDR1 SGHVS, CDR2 FQNEAQ. CDR3 sequence: CASTFRLVGLSNTGELFF. CDR3 nucleotides: TGTGCCAGCACCTTCCGACTCGTTGGACTCTCGAACACCGGGGAGCTGTTTTTT.

The table lists this clone with a count of one. The chain carries TRBV11-2 and TRBJ1-5; tentative D call: TRBD1 (6 bases). The CDR3 spans 14 residues. Trimming shortened V by 6 bases and J by 4 bases, and 13 bases separated the two germline ends. Per the germline V gene, CDR1 is SGHAT and CDR2 is FQNNGV. In DNA form, the CDR3 reads TGTGCCAGCAGTCCGGGACACAAAAATCAGCCCCAGCATTTT. As protein: CASSPGHKNQPQHF.

The V gene is TRBV27, the J gene TRBJ2-3, with TRBD2 identical over 15 bases. V lost 5 bases to trimming and J lost 9 bases; unmatched junction nucleotides: 15. CDR3 size: 18 residues. CDR1 is MNHEY, CDR2 SMNVEV, per germline (reference sequence). The chain's CDR3 is CASSINSNPGLAGGTQYF. The CDR3 region has the DNA TGTGCCAGCAGTATCAACAGCAATCCGGGACTAGCGGGAGGCACGCAGTATTTT.